A selection of T cell receptor beta chains follows, all from one sample in a study of T cells in narcolepsy. Assay: immunoSEQ multiplex PCR; the TCRdb copy retains only in-frame clones and omits some. The table records over 25,000 clones, about 80% of them present only once. The sample consisted of memory (CD45RA-) CD4+ T cells from blood. These TCRs come from a human donor in good health. Both conserved end residues are trimmed from each CDR3.

cdr3_aa	v_call	j_call
AWRTGGPETQY	TRBV30	TRBJ2-5
ASLPLGGNSPLH	TRBV2	TRBJ1-6
ASSPPSTSYEQY	TRBV18	TRBJ2-7
ASSIPRGYYGYT	TRBV19	TRBJ1-2
ASSTGLSSYEQY	TRBV18	TRBJ2-7
ASSYRLTGNEQF	TRBV6-5	TRBJ2-1
AISDPFRDRTNYGYT	TRBV10-3	TRBJ1-2
ASSQGDRGGSVEDTQY	TRBV4-2	TRBJ2-3
ASSLTRSGDEQF	TRBV5-1	TRBJ2-1
ASRNTGTGRGEAF	TRBV19	TRBJ1-1
ASSQSPGQGDTEAF	TRBV4-2	TRBJ1-1
ASTQRGMETQY	TRBV6-5	TRBJ2-5
AWNKEGNQPQH	TRBV30	TRBJ1-5
ASSFARITGELF	TRBV13	TRBJ2-2
ASSLGRGKETQY	TRBV6-5	TRBJ2-5
ASRPLADNEQF	TRBV19	TRBJ2-1
ASSARGGWEKLF	TRBV27	TRBJ1-4
ASSQGLMGNQPQH	TRBV4-2	TRBJ1-5
ASSLRASGNTDTQY	TRBV9	TRBJ2-3
ASSFLVKEKETQY	TRBV28	TRBJ2-5
ASSLVSEAF	TRBV7-2	TRBJ1-1
ASSSTGQGYT	TRBV28	TRBJ1-2
ASSLGDRANYGYT	TRBV5-4	TRBJ1-2
AAGTVSYNEQF	TRBV15	TRBJ2-1
ASSGQVAGNNEQF	TRBV19	TRBJ2-1
ASSSTGIYGYT	TRBV27	TRBJ1-2
ASSVAGAGANVLT	TRBV28	TRBJ2-6
ASSQEWAGDGYT	TRBV4-3	TRBJ1-2
ASSDRGGNQPQH	TRBV6-1	TRBJ1-5
ASSIGTSGLDEQY	TRBV28	TRBJ2-7
ASSLDPAHSPLH	TRBV7-2	TRBJ1-6
ASSSEGNYGYT	TRBV5-1	TRBJ1-2
ASSPQGYYGYT	TRBV14	TRBJ1-2
ASSLVPPGQGAEGTEAF	TRBV5-1	TRBJ1-1
ASSPARGLDTIY	TRBV18	TRBJ1-3
ASSQPSGSRAGELF	TRBV7-6	TRBJ2-2
AWSDEAYEQY	TRBV30	TRBJ2-7
ASSLGLAGGADTQY	TRBV7-7	TRBJ2-3
ASSAQGGQPQH	TRBV19	TRBJ1-5
ASSVMGVRVNEQF	TRBV9	TRBJ2-1
ASSRDRVQETQY	TRBV6-6	TRBJ2-5
ASSYSFRDTQY	TRBV6-6	TRBJ2-3
ASSPGGGGRNEQF	TRBV7-3	TRBJ2-1
ASSLGQGGQETQY	TRBV5-1	TRBJ2-5
ASSWTGLAYEQY	TRBV6-1	TRBJ2-7
ASSLGYDSGRSGNTIY	TRBV13	TRBJ1-3
ASSGRDFMNTEAF	TRBV5-1	TRBJ1-1
ASSQEAQGTVGYEQY	TRBV4-1	TRBJ2-7
ASSPGFSDSPLH	TRBV7-2	TRBJ1-6
ASSLGTGGQGTQY	TRBV7-2	TRBJ2-5
ASGYHDTGELF	TRBV19	TRBJ2-2
ASSQEDGSYGYT	TRBV4-3	TRBJ1-2
ASRITGSKAF	TRBV6-5	TRBJ1-1